The present T cell receptor beta chain was sequenced within a study of response to subunit inactivated influenza vaccine. A single record per CDR3 protein comes from TCRdb applying MiXCR to the RT-PCR reads. The table lists about 310,000 distinct CDR3 sequences, roughly a fifth of them singletons, with roughly a tenth in the top ten. The CDR3 has 13 residues. The ends were cut back, 5 bases at V and 3 bases at J, with 13 bases in the middle. The germline CDR1 and CDR2 sequences are DFQATT and SNEGSKA (reference sequence). Sequencing was performed on PBMCs from blood, taken less than 22 months after vaccination. The chain recombines TRBV20-1 with TRBJ1-1; D is unclear. This clonotype was obtained from a man between 50 and 69 years old who received an inactivated influenza vaccine. CDR3 loop: CSAAEGRHTEAFF. The CDR3 DNA reads TGCAGTGCTGCTGAAGGGCGTCACACTGAAGCTTTCTTT.